This paragraph reports one T cell receptor beta chain. Its antigen remains unidentified. The data originate from a study of cytomegalovirus exposure and HLA in healthy donors. General study points: After further analysis at a later stage, around 17,000 TCR beta sequences were associated with HLA alleles at 0.05 false discovery rate. Reportedly, TCR beta sequences accurately predicted HLA-A and HLA-B alleles in most subjects. Later analysis associated a missense DCLRE1C variant with TCR beta V- and J-gene trimming.

Germline lookup yields CDR1 MRHNA and CDR2 SNTAGT. V lost 4 bases to trimming and J lost 7 bases, with 17 bases between them. The CDR3 totals 15 residues. The PCR contained 60 Vbeta and 13 Jbeta primers. Generated by immunoSEQ multiplex PCR, the TCRdb table keeps only in-frame clones and is missing some. The sample records about 200,000 clones, 65% to 90% being singletons. The V call is TRBV6-4, the J call TRBJ2-1; D gene uncertain. Sequencing was carried out using PBMCs. This sequence was found in a woman aged 50 to 60 in good health and CMV-seronegative. The CDR3 nucleotides read TGTGCCAGCAGTGCAAGCCACTCCGCGTTTAATGAGCAGTTCTTC. This encodes CASSASHSAFNEQFF.